One sample yielded the 14 T cell receptor beta chains listed below, sequenced in a study of CXCR3-negative and CXCR3-positive naive CD8 T cells. Study results and limitations: Naive cells with CXCR3 showed TRB CDR3s that were more hydrophobic than those in CXCR3-negative naive cells.

No cognate antigen is known for these TCRs. TRB cDNA libraries were made by UMI-labeled 5' RACE. TCRdb derives one entry per CDR3 protein from the 5' RACE reads, leaving out DNA. Here the sample table reports around 110,000 distinct CDR3 sequences. The material sequenced was naive CXCR3+ CD8+ T cells from blood. Described subset: CD45RO-CCR7+CD27+CD95- naive CD8+ T cells expressing CXCR3 (TNR3+). The source is a human donor in good health. Some clones in this sample may be carry-over from other donors' samples.

The chain is built from TRBV10-3 and TRBJ2-7; TCRdb outputs TRBD2, but without DNA this stays unchecked. CDR1 ENHRY and CDR2 SYGVKD come from the germline V gene. The CDR3 is made up of 15 amino acids. The CDR3 reads CAISTGGTLSYEQYF.

This chain links TRBV28 with TRBJ2-7. The CDR3 extends over 13 amino acids. In germline, CDR1 is MDHEN, CDR2 SYDVKM. The CDR3 loop is CASSLSGNYEQYF.

V and J are TRBV12-3 or TRBV12-4 and TRBJ2-3; absent DNA, TCRdb's TRBD2 call cannot be checked. This CDR3 has 16 amino acids. The CDR3 is CASSYGLAGYTDTQYF.

V usage is TRBV27 and J usage is TRBJ2-2; TCRdb lists TRBD1, though no DNA is available to test this call. Germline V gene sequence: CDR1 MNHEY, CDR2 SMNVEV (reference sequence). This CDR3 spans 15 amino acids. This chain's CDR3 is CASSLVTGLAGELFF.

This rearrangement joins TRBV10-3 to TRBJ2-1; lacking DNA, the TRBD2 call made by TCRdb goes unchecked. This CDR3 region has 17 residues. The germline CDR1 and CDR2 sequences are ENHRY and SYGVKD. The CDR3 spells CAISERGGLGGYNEQFF.

The V call is TRBV15, the J call TRBJ2-1; TCRdb names TRBD1, which stays unverified in the absence of DNA. Germline values: CDR1 LNHNV, CDR2 YYDKDF (reference sequence). This CDR3 spans 16 amino acids. The CDR3: CATSSPGTGVEDEQFF.

The chain recombines TRBV20-1 with TRBJ2-1; the D call from TCRdb, TRBD2, cannot be confirmed without DNA. The CDR3 has 13 residues. Looked up from germline, CDR1 is DFQATT and CDR2 is SNEGSKA (reference sequence). The chain's CDR3 is CSAGGPDFPEQLF.

The chain carries TRBV12-5 and TRBJ2-7. The germline gives CDR1 LGHNT, CDR2 FRNRAP. The CDR3 extends over 12 amino acids. The chain's CDR3 is CASGPGPVDQYF.

The V call is TRBV4-2, the J call TRBJ2-5; TCRdb picks TRBD2, but there is no DNA to check that call. Per the germline V gene, CDR1 is LGHNA and CDR2 is YNFKEQ. The CDR3 is 18 residues long. The CDR3 here is CASSQESVGGTDQETQYF.

The chain couples TRBV6-1 to TRBJ2-4; the TCRdb D gene call, TRBD1, has no DNA to confirm it. The germline CDR1 and CDR2 sequences are MNHNS and SASEGT. CDR3 size: 17 residues. The chain's CDR3 is CASSEAQGIIAKNIQYF.

This sequence joins TRBV14 and TRBJ2-1; TCRdb gives TRBD1 as the D gene, but with no DNA this cannot be confirmed. Per germline, CDR1 SGHDN and CDR2 FVKESK. The CDR3 covers 17 residues. CDR3: CASSQESGGLSYNEQFF.

This chain links TRBV6-8 with TRBJ2-1; checking the TCRdb D call of TRBD1 is not possible without DNA. The CDR3 has 15 amino acids. Per germline, CDR1 MNHGY and CDR2 SAAAGT. The CDR3 loop is CASSYSPEKYNEQFF.

The chain has TRBV7-9 and TRBJ2-7; there is no DNA to check the TCRdb D call of TRBD1. CDR3 length: 13 residues. Germline CDR1 and CDR2: SEHNR and FQNEAQ (reference sequence). The CDR3 protein is CASSLTESYEQYF.

The CDR3 protein is CASSPPGLLPGELFF. The V and J genes are TRBV27 and TRBJ2-2; the TRBD2 assignment by TCRdb is unverifiable without DNA. Germline values: CDR1 MNHEY, CDR2 SMNVEV (reference sequence). The length of the CDR3 is 15 residues.